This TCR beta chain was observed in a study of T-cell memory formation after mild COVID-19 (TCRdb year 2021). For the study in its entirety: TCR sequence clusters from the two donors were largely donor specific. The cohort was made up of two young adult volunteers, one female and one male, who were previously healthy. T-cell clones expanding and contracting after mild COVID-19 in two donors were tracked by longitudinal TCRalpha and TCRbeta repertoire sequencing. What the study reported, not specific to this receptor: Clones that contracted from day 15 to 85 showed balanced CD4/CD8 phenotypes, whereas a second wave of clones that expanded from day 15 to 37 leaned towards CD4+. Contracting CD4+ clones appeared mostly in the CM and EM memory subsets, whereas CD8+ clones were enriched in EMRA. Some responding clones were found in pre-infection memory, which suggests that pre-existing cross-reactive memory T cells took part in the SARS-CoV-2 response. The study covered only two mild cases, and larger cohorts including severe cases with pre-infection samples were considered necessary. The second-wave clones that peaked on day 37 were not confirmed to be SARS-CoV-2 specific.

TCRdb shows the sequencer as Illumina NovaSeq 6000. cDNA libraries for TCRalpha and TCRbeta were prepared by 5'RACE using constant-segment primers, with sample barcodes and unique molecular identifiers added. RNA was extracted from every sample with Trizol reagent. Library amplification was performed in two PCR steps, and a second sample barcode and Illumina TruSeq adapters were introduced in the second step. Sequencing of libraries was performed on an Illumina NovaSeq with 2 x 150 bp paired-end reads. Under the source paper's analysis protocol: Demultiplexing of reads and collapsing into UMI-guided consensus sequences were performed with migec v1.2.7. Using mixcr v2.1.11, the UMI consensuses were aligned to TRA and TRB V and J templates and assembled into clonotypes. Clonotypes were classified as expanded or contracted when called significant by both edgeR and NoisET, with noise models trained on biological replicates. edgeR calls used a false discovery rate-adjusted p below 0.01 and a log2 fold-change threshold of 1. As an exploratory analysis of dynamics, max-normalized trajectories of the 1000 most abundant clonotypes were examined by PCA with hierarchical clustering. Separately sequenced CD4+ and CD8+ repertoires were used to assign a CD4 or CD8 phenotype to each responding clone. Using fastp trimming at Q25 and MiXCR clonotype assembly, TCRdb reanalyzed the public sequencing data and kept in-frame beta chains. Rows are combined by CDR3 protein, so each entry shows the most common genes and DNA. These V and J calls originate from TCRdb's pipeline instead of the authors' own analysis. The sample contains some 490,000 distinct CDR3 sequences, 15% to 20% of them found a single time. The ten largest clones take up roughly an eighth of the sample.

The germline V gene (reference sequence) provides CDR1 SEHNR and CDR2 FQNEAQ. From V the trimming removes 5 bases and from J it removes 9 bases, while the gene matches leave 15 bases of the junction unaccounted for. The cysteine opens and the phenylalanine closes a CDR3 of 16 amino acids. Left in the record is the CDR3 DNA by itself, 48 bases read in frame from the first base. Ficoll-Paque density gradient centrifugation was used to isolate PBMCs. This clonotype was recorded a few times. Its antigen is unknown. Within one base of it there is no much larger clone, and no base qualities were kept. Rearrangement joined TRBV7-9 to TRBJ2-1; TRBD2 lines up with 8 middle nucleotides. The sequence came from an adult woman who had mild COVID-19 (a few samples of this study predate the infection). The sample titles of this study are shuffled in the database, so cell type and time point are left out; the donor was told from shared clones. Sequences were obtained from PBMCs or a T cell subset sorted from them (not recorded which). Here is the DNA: TGTGCCAGCAGCCCGGAGACTAGCGCGAGATACGTTGAGCAGTTCTTC. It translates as CASSPETSARYVEQFF.